Described below is a single TCR beta chain sequence and its context. The sample originates from a study of blood T cell repertoires in COVID-19. On the study more broadly: From the United States, Italy and Spain came samples of acute and convalescent COVID-19.

Method: immunoSEQ multiplex PCR; TCRdb's copy keeps in-frame clones and lacks some. The data hold approximately 210,000 clones, with around 80% observed a single time. This CDR3 is built from 15 residues. Losses at the gene ends were 4 bases for V and 3 bases for J; bases not matched to a gene: 4. Germline CDR1 and CDR2: SGHVS and FNYEAQ. The specimen was PBMCs or T cells enriched from blood (not recorded which). J is TRBJ2-3 and V is TRBV7-6; 10 nucleotides align to TRBD1. The source of this sequence is a man aged 30 to 39 with acute COVID-19. In DNA, the CDR3 is TGTGCCAGCAGCTCGGACAGGGGGGGAACAGATACGCAGTATTTT. Its protein product is CASSSDRGGTDTQYF.